These 29 T cell receptor beta chains originate from one sample sequenced in a study of beta chain features in type 1 diabetes. The study's findings and limits: Shortening that was moderate but significant affected the TCRB CDR3s of Type 1 diabetes patients in all four CD4+ subsets.

Which antigens these TCRs recognize remains unknown. The authors reverse transcribed all of the isolated RNA, so sequencing captured expressed TCRB transcripts. TCRdb's table, derived via immunoSEQ multiplex PCR, lists solely in-frame clones and lacks some. The table lists about 370,000 clones, around 9.6% of them singletons. Sample: central memory CD4+ T cells from blood. The origin of the receptors is a young man with type 1 diabetes.

V is TRBV11-2 and J is TRBJ2-3, with 8 bases aligning to TRBD2. Germline V gene lookup returns CDR1 SGHAT and CDR2 FQNNGV. The CDR3 spans 16 residues. Trimming took 5 bases from V and 2 from J; bases not matched to a gene: 9. CDR3 residues: CASSGASGPFTDTQYF. The DNA for the CDR3 is TGTGCCAGCAGCGGGGCTAGCGGGCCCTTCACAGATACGCAGTATTTT.

In its sample, this clone was seen many times. V and J are TRBV6-5 and TRBJ1-3; D gene unclear. Germline V gene data show CDR1 as MNHEY and CDR2 as SVGAGI. CDR3 size: 15 residues. V was trimmed by 7 bases and J by 2 bases, leaving 15 bases between them. CDR3 nucleotides: TGTGCCAGCAAATTGGCAGCTTCAACTGGAAACACCATATATTTT. Translation: CASKLAASTGNTIYF.

The rearrangement uses TRBV7-6 and TRBJ2-4; D tentatively reads TRBD1 or TRBD2 (5 bases each). This CDR3 is built from 15 residues. Germline-derived CDR1 and CDR2 are SGHVS and FNYEAQ. The ends were cut back, 5 bases at V and 4 bases at J, with 15 bases in the middle. The CDR3 is CASSGTRDSKNIQYF. CDR3 coding DNA: TGTGCCAGCAGCGGGACCAGAGACTCAAAAAACATTCAGTACTTC.

V is TRBV6-1 and J is TRBJ2-5, with 10 bases fitting TRBD1. Germline values: CDR1 MNHNS, CDR2 SASEGT. The CDR3 totals 14 residues. The J segment lost 4 bases and the V segment lost 5 bases, leaving 4 bases of the junction unmatched. The CDR3 bases are TGTGCCAGCAGTACTGGGACAGGGGTAGAGACCCAGTACTTC. Its translation is CASSTGTGVETQYF.

CDR3 in amino acids: CASSIQTSSETQYF. CDR3 DNA sequence: TGTGCCAGTAGTATTCAAACTAGTTCGGAGACCCAGTACTTC. V is TRBV19 and J is TRBJ2-5, with a possible D match to TRBD2 (5 bases). The CDR3 is 14 amino acids. The V end was cut by 3 bases, the J end by 5 bases, with 13 bases between. The V gene's germline CDR1 is LNHDA and CDR2 SQIVND (reference sequence).

The rearrangement links TRBV6-6 to TRBJ2-5; D remains unclear. V lost 8 bases to trimming and J lost 1 base, with 11 bases between them. The CDR3 spans 13 residues. Germline assignment: CDR1 MNHNY and CDR2 SVGAGI (reference sequence). CDR3 in DNA: TGTGCCAGCCTCTTACAGCTCCAAGAGACCCAGTACTTC. Translation gives CASLLQLQETQYF.

This clone was observed a few times. J is TRBJ2-1 and V is TRBV15, with D possibly being TRBD2 (5 bases). Trimming removed 0 bases at V and 7 bases at J, with 10 bases between. Germline CDR1 is LNHNV and CDR2 is YYDKDF (reference sequence). The length of the CDR3 is 14 residues. The CDR3 nucleotides are TGTGCCACCAGCAGAGATCTCGGAGGTAATGAGCAGTTCTTC. It translates to CATSRDLGGNEQFF. The full variable domain, rest sourced from reference TRBV15 and TRBJ2-1, is DAMVIQNPRYQVTQFGKPVTLSCSQTLNHNVMYWYQQKSSQAPKLLFHYYDKDFNNEADTPDNFQSRRPNTSFCFLDIRSPGLGDTAMYLCATSRDLGGNEQFFGPGTRLTVL.

This clone was detected only a few times. The chain carries TRBV5-1 and TRBJ1-1; D possibly corresponds to TRBD1 (5 bases). Germline V gene lookup returns CDR1 SGHRS and CDR2 YFSETQ. CDR3 length: 15 residues. V was cut by 4 bases and J by 3 bases, with 16 bases left in between. CDR3 in DNA: TGCGCCAGCAGCCCCGAGGGGACCGGGGACACTGAAGCTTTCTTT. Translating gives CASSPEGTGDTEAFF. Variable domain in full (rest from reference TRBV5-1 and TRBJ1-1): KAGVTQTPRYLIKTRGQQVTLSCSPISGHRSVSWYQQTPGQGLQFLFEYFSETQRNKGNFPGRFSGRQFSNSRSEMNVSTLELGDSALYLCASSPEGTGDTEAFFGQGTRLTVV.

A few counts support this clone. The chain combines TRBV6-6 with TRBJ1-5, with D unclear. The CDR3 sequence is 15 residues long. CDR1 is MNHNY and CDR2 is SVGAGI in the germline V gene (reference sequence). With 0 bases removed from V and 3 bases from J, the gap between germline ends came to 9 bases. The CDR3 region is CASSYSRGNNQPQHF. The CDR3 bases are TGTGCCAGCAGTTACTCGAGAGGGAACAATCAGCCCCAGCATTTT.

The CDR3 sequence is CASSSTGAGETQYF. The DNA for the CDR3 is TGTGCCAGCAGCTCGACAGGGGCAGGAGAGACCCAGTACTTC. The chain combines TRBV7-3 with TRBJ2-5, with TRBD1 matching over 8 bases. V was pared by 4 bases and J by 4 bases, with 5 bases of the junction left unmatched. This CDR3 comprises 14 residues. Germline lookup yields CDR1 SGHTA and CDR2 FQGTGA.

This clone was counted ten times or more. The gene calls are TRBV29-1 and TRBJ1-1, with 8 bases matching TRBD1. Germline-derived CDR1 and CDR2 are SQVTM and ANQGSEA. The CDR3 has 14 residues. Losses at the gene ends were 5 bases for V and 1 base for J; bases not matched to a gene: 6. Here the CDR3 reads CSVKTTGANTEAFF. CDR3 nucleotide sequence: TGCAGCGTTAAAACGACAGGGGCGAACACTGAAGCTTTCTTT.

A remark on this clone: Other DNA sequences in this sample translate to the same CDR3. The chain joins TRBV27 to TRBJ1-1; D is undetermined. Germline lookup yields CDR1 MNHEY and CDR2 SMNVEV (reference sequence). The CDR3 sequence is 13 residues long. V was shortened by 2 bases and J by 2 bases, with 6 bases between the two germline ends. The DNA of the CDR3 is TGTGCCAGCAGTTTAGGACGAAACACTGAAGCTTTCTTT. Encoded protein: CASSLGRNTEAFF.

This clone came up a few times. This chain links TRBV4-2 with TRBJ2-3, with no clear D. Looked up from germline, CDR1 is LGHNA and CDR2 is YNFKEQ. V gave up 0 bases and J gave up 2 bases, with 12 bases separating them. The CDR3 length is 16 residues. As DNA, the CDR3 is TGTGCCAGCAGCCAAGATGCGAACGGAAACACAGATACGCAGTATTTT. Its translation: CASSQDANGNTDTQYF.

In its sample, this clone was seen many times. V and J are TRBV5-8 and TRBJ1-2; tentative D call: TRBD1 (5 bases). CDR3 size: 14 residues. Germline assignment: CDR1 SGHTS and CDR2 YDEGEE. V lost 2 bases and J lost 7, with 15 bases in between. The CDR3 loop reads CASSFYGRASGYTF. The DNA for the CDR3 is TGTGCCAGCAGCTTTTACGGCAGGGCCAGTGGCTACACCTTC.

The chain is built from TRBV6-1 and TRBJ1-5; D gene ambiguous. The CDR3 loop spans 14 amino acids. Trimming took 5 bases from V and 3 from J, leaving 11 bases between them. Germline V gene lookup returns CDR1 MNHNS and CDR2 SASEGT. CDR3 loop: CASSPRGTNQPQHF. Here the CDR3 DNA reads TGTGCCAGCAGTCCACGGGGTACCAATCAGCCCCAGCATTTT.

J is TRBJ1-1 and V is TRBV5-1; 8 nucleotides line up with TRBD1. The V gene end was trimmed by 4 bases and the J gene end by 0 bases; junction bases not matched to a gene: 8. Germline V lookup: CDR1 SGHRS, CDR2 YFSETQ. CDR3 length: 16 residues. This chain's CDR3 is CASSGLTGVMNTEAFF. DNA for the CDR3: TGCGCCAGCAGCGGATTGACAGGGGTTATGAACACTGAAGCTTTCTTT.

This clone was found a few times. This chain joins TRBV28 and TRBJ2-1, with D hard to call. Germline V gene sequence: CDR1 MDHEN, CDR2 SYDVKM. V dropped 6 bases and J dropped 6 bases, with 12 bases sitting between them. The CDR3 has 13 residues. This chain's CDR3 is CASSFGLLNEQFF. CDR3 in DNA: TGTGCCAGCAGCTTCGGGCTCCTCAATGAGCAGTTCTTC.

This clone was seen only a few times. The V gene is TRBV4-1, the J gene TRBJ2-5, with 7 bases matching TRBD2. Trimming at V came to 2 bases and at J to 5 bases, leaving 14 bases not matched to a gene. The CDR3 contains 17 residues. The V gene's germline CDR1 is MGHRA and CDR2 YSYEKL. The CDR3 DNA sequence: TGCGCCAGCAGCCAAAACCGACAGCGGGGCGGGTCTGAGACCCAGTACTTC. This sequence encodes CASSQNRQRGGSETQYF.

This clone was observed a few times. V gene TRBV9 combines with J gene TRBJ2-7; D gene ambiguous. V was cut by 4 bases and J by 5 bases, with 10 bases left in between. The CDR3 has 12 amino acids. CDR1 and CDR2 (germline): SGDLS, YYNGEE. The CDR3 sequence: CASSLVTNEQYF. The CDR3, as DNA: TGTGCCAGCAGCTTAGTCACGAACGAGCAGTACTTC.

The sample holds one count of this clone. Here the CDR3 DNA reads TGTGCCAGCAGTGCCACCGGGACAGGTGAAGCTTTCTTT. Translated, it gives CASSATGTGEAFF. The V call is TRBV6-1, the J call TRBJ1-1; TRBD1 matches at 8 bases. In germline, CDR1 is MNHNS, CDR2 SASEGT. The CDR3 has 13 residues. V lost 4 bases and J lost 7; bases outside the gene matches: 5.

This clone has only a few counts. V usage is TRBV2 and J usage is TRBJ2-5; D gene unclear. The germline V gene encodes CDR1 SNHLY and CDR2 FYNNEI. V dropped 5 bases and J dropped 0 bases, with 7 bases sitting between them. The CDR3 spans 13 residues. The CDR3 here is CASSPDYQETQYF. DNA for the CDR3: TGTGCCAGCAGTCCCGACTACCAAGAGACCCAGTACTTC.

This clone turned up a few times. This sequence joins TRBV28 and TRBJ1-2; D not certain. V dropped 5 bases and J dropped 4 bases, with 20 bases sitting between them. The CDR3 is 16 amino acids. Germline CDR1 reads MDHEN; CDR2 reads SYDVKM. For the CDR3, the DNA is TGTGCCAGCAGTATCACCCCCGAGGGAGGCGGCTATGGCTACACCTTC. Translation: CASSITPEGGGYGYTF.

This clone was counted only a few times. This sequence joins TRBV4-1 and TRBJ2-7, with D perhaps given as TRBD1 or TRBD2 (5 bases each). The germline gives CDR1 MGHRA, CDR2 YSYEKL. V lost 1 base to trimming and J lost 6 bases, with 16 bases between them. The CDR3 is made up of 15 amino acids. The CDR3 loop is CASSQVRDPGLEQYF. In nucleotides, the CDR3 is TGCGCCAGCAGCCAAGTCAGGGACCCTGGACTCGAGCAGTACTTC.

The V and J genes are TRBV11-3 and TRBJ2-1, with TRBD2 matching 11 bases. Losses at the gene ends were 1 base for V and 9 bases for J; bases not matched to a gene: 8. The germline V gene has CDR1 SGHNT and CDR2 YENEEA. The CDR3 length is 16 residues. The DNA for the CDR3 is TGTGCCAGCAGCTTAGGGGGGTTAGCGGGAGGGCGTGAGCAGTTCTTC. This translates into CASSLGGLAGGREQFF.

This clone has just a few counts. V and J are TRBV27 and TRBJ1-4, with D hard to call. CDR3 length: 15 amino acids. Deletions cut 2 bases from V and 6 bases from J, with 13 bases between. Germline values: CDR1 MNHEY, CDR2 SMNVEV (reference sequence). The CDR3 sequence: CASSLRGSVDEKLFF. DNA for the CDR3: TGTGCCAGCAGTTTAAGAGGCTCAGTGGATGAAAAACTGTTTTTT.

This clone has a handful of counts. The chain employs TRBV6-5 and TRBJ1-5; possibly TRBD1 for D (5 bases). This CDR3 is 16 amino acids long. Germline V gene sequence: CDR1 MNHEY, CDR2 SVGAGI. Trimming took off 0 bases at V and 6 bases at J, with 15 bases between the two ends. CDR3 amino acids: CASSYSPTRVGQPQHF. In nucleotides, the CDR3 is TGTGCCAGCAGTTACTCCCCCACCAGGGTGGGTCAGCCCCAGCATTTT.

This chain joins TRBV15 and TRBJ2-7; D unclear. Germline V gene data show CDR1 as LNHNV and CDR2 as YYDKDF (reference sequence). With 1 base removed from V and 7 bases from J, the gap between germline ends came to 11 bases. The CDR3 runs to 13 residues. The CDR3 bases are TGTGCCACCAGCAGAGTCCCTATGGAGGAGCAGTACTTC. As protein: CATSRVPMEEQYF.

The rearrangement uses TRBV7-2 and TRBJ2-3; no definite D call. V dropped 4 bases and J dropped 2 bases, with 7 bases sitting between them. Germline V lookup: CDR1 SGHTA, CDR2 FQGNSA. CDR3 length: 13 residues. The CDR3 region has the DNA TGTGCCAGCAGCTCAACTTTCACAGATACGCAGTATTTT. Translating gives CASSSTFTDTQYF.

The table lists this clone with many counts. The chain recombines TRBV28 with TRBJ2-2; no clear D gene. The germline V gene has CDR1 MDHEN and CDR2 SYDVKM. This CDR3 comprises 11 residues. Trimming left V 8 bases short and J 3 bases short, with 4 bases between. CDR3 sequence: CASGHTGELFF. The CDR3 DNA sequence: TGTGCCAGCGGACACACCGGGGAGCTGTTTTTT.